Following are 19 T cell receptor beta chains from one sample sequenced in a study of T-cell reconstitution after alpha-beta-depleted transplantation in children. Unique molecular identifiers were incorporated into the prepared TCRbeta library. TCRdb used MiXCR to reprocess the PCR reads, holding one entry per CDR3 protein. The sample includes around 440,000 distinct CDR3 sequences, over 9.5% seen only once; the top ten take about 2%. Sequenced here: PBMCs, sampled before TCRalphabeta/CD19-depleted stem cell transplant. These receptors were taken from a child aged 2-9 years with inherited bone marrow failure, due to receive a stem cell transplant.

At least ten counts were recorded for this clonotype. CDR3 DNA sequence: TGCAGTGCTAGTTTGGGCCTGGCCTACGAGCAGTACTTC. This encodes CSASLGLAYEQYF. The chain combines TRBV20-1 with TRBJ2-7; D is unresolved. CDR3 length: 13 amino acids. Germline V lookup: CDR1 DFQATT, CDR2 SNEGSKA (reference sequence). V lost 3 bases and J lost 2, with 11 bases in between.

Concerning this clonotype itself: Being one base from a much bigger clone, this may be a read error. The gene calls are TRBV20-1 and TRBJ2-5, with 10 nucleotides matching TRBD1. Looked up from germline, CDR1 is DFQATT and CDR2 is SNEGSKA (reference sequence). J gave up 7 bases and V 1 base, and 6 bases lay outside the gene matches. This CDR3 has 14 residues. The CDR3 coding sequence is TGCAGTGCTAGAGTGACAGGGGGCCGTGGGACCCAGTACTTC. It yields the protein CSARVTGGRGTQYF.

This clonotype has at least ten counts. The CDR3: CASSYLRNEQYF. The DNA of the CDR3 is TGTGCCAGCAGTTACTTGCGGAACGAGCAGTACTTC. V usage is TRBV6-2 or TRBV6-3 and J usage is TRBJ2-7; D unclear. V was clipped by 1 base and J by 5 bases, with 6 bases between them. The CDR3 covers 12 residues. Germline CDR1 MNHEY, CDR2 SVGEGT.

This clonotype appeared many times. The chain couples TRBV12-3 or TRBV12-4 to TRBJ2-1; D is possibly TRBD2 (7 bases). This CDR3 region has 17 residues. V shed 5 bases and J shed 8 bases, with 25 bases lying between them. The CDR3 is CASSPFLGGGPLYEQFF. CDR3 sequence (DNA): TGTGCCAGCAGTCCTTTTTTAGGGGGAGGGCCTTTATATGAGCAGTTCTTC.

This clonotype has a count of ten or more. This chain joins TRBV20-1 and TRBJ1-5; possibly TRBD1 for D (5 bases). V lost 0 bases and J lost 7, with 16 bases in between. Germline V gives CDR1 DFQATT, CDR2 SNEGSKA (reference sequence). CDR3 length: 15 amino acids. The CDR3 region is CSARDPGHLFQPQHF. The CDR3 nucleotides read TGCAGTGCTAGAGATCCCGGACATCTCTTCCAGCCCCAGCATTTT.

This clonotype was recorded many times. The V call is TRBV12-3 or TRBV12-4, the J call TRBJ2-3; D is unresolved. Trimming took 8 bases from V and 1 from J, leaving 10 bases between them. There are 13 residues in the CDR3. CDR3 region: CASLPSGTDTQYF. DNA of the CDR3: TGTGCCAGCCTGCCCAGCGGCACAGATACGCAGTATTTT.

This chain connects TRBV24-1 to TRBJ1-5; 8 nucleotides agree with TRBD1. CDR3 length: 15 residues. Germline CDR1 and CDR2: KGHDR and SFDVKD. After removal of 3 bases from V and 6 bases from J, the junction contained 6 bases not matched to a gene. In nucleotides, the CDR3 is TGTGCCACCAGTGATGGGATACAGGGGGGTCAGCCCCAGCATTTT. Its translation is CATSDGIQGGQPQHF.

This clonotype occurred many times. This rearrangement joins TRBV15 to TRBJ1-4; 7 nucleotides agree with TRBD1. The trim removed 0 bases at V and 0 bases at J, leaving 13 bases unmatched. CDR3 length: 20 amino acids. Germline-derived CDR1 and CDR2 are LNHNV and YYDKDF (reference sequence). CDR3 loop: CATSRDPIQGSTSTNEKLFF. CDR3 sequence (DNA): TGTGCCACCAGCAGAGACCCGATACAGGGGTCGACATCAACTAATGAAAAACTGTTTTTT.

This clonotype was seen repeatedly, ten times or more. The chain is built from TRBV20-1 and TRBJ2-1; D might be TRBD1 or TRBD2, each matching 5 bases. Trimming left V 6 bases short and J 4 bases short, with 19 bases between. Germline CDR1 and CDR2: DFQATT and SNEGSKA (reference sequence). The CDR3 sequence is 15 residues long. The CDR3 DNA reads TGCAGTGCCAGCAATCGTAGGGACGGTTACAATGAGCAGTTCTTC. Protein: CSASNRRDGYNEQFF.

This clonotype showed up many times. The V gene is TRBV18, the J gene TRBJ2-3; D unclear. Trimming removed 2 bases at V and 0 bases at J, with 9 bases between. Germline V gene lookup returns CDR1 KGHSH and CDR2 LQKENI. This CDR3 is 15 amino acids long. CDR3: CASSPWRDSTDTQYF. CDR3 DNA sequence: TGTGCCAGCTCACCATGGCGAGATAGCACAGATACGCAGTATTTT.

This clonotype was seen repeatedly, ten times or more. The gene calls are TRBV10-3 and TRBJ2-1; D not certain. Germline-derived CDR1 and CDR2 are ENHRY and SYGVKD. The CDR3 contains 15 residues. The V end was cut by 6 bases, the J end by 0 bases, with 12 bases between. DNA for the CDR3: TGTGCCATCAGGTACGGGCCGCCCTCCTACAATGAGCAGTTCTTC. Protein product: CAIRYGPPSYNEQFF.

This clonotype was detected many times. V and J are TRBV4-3 and TRBJ2-3, with D possibly being TRBD1 (5 bases). The length of the CDR3 is 15 residues. V dropped 1 base and J dropped 5 bases, with 13 bases sitting between them. Germline assignment: CDR1 LGHNA and CDR2 YSLEER. Here the CDR3 reads CASSQVGRAGDTQYF. As DNA, the CDR3 is TGCGCCAGCAGCCAAGTCGGCAGGGCCGGAGATACGCAGTATTTT.

This clonotype appeared many times. The chain is built from TRBV9 and TRBJ1-1; 9 bases fit TRBD1. The CDR3 length is 13 residues. Germline values: CDR1 SGDLS, CDR2 YYNGEE. The V and J ends lost 2 bases and 8 bases, in that order; junction bases with no gene match: 4. The CDR3 is CASSVTGQGEAFF. For the CDR3, the DNA is TGTGCCAGCAGCGTGACGGGACAGGGAGAAGCTTTCTTT.

This clonotype came up many times. The chain carries TRBV10-1 and TRBJ2-7, with TRBD2 matching 9 bases. V shed 0 bases and J 6 bases; nucleotides not matched to a gene: 9. This CDR3 comprises 16 residues. Germline V lookup: CDR1 WNHNN, CDR2 SYGVQD (reference sequence). The chain's CDR3 is CASSESFSGSKSEQYF. The CDR3 region has the DNA TGCGCCAGCAGTGAGTCGTTTAGCGGGAGTAAAAGCGAGCAGTACTTC.

The V call is TRBV21-1, the J call TRBJ2-3; the table calls TRBD2, which could not be checked here. TRBV21-1 is a pseudogene. This CDR3 is built from 17 residues. CDR3: CASCRASGRAGTDTQYF. In nucleotides, the CDR3 is TGTGCCAGCTGCCGGGCAAGCGGGAGGGCCGGCACAGATACGCAGTATTTT.

This rearrangement joins TRBV5-1 to TRBJ2-7; D may match TRBD1 or TRBD2 (5 bases each). CDR1 SGHRS and CDR2 YFSETQ come from the germline V gene. The CDR3 is 18 residues long. Trimming removed 2 bases from V and 5 bases from J, with 26 bases in between. Here the CDR3 reads CASSFGQLLVGEGDEQYF. CDR3 in DNA: TGCGCCAGCAGCTTCGGGCAGCTACTCGTCGGGGAAGGGGACGAGCAGTACTTC.

A note on this clonotype: Since a much larger clone is just one base distant, this may be a read error. The chain couples TRBV6-1 to TRBJ2-1; D might be TRBD2 (5 bases). The CDR3 is 14 amino acids. The germline V gene encodes CDR1 MNHNS and CDR2 SASEGT. V was pared by 9 bases and J by 7 bases, with 19 bases between. The CDR3, as DNA: TGTGCCAGAAGCAGCGGAAGGAGGTCGAATGAGCAGTTCTTC. Translated: CARSSGRRSNEQFF.

This clonotype has ten or more counts. The chain links TRBV29-1 to TRBJ1-2, with D uncertain. Trimming took 4 bases from V and 3 from J, leaving 9 bases between them. Germline lookup yields CDR1 SQVTM and CDR2 ANQGSEA. The CDR3 contains 12 residues. The CDR3 sequence is CSVVVGDYGYTF. As DNA, the CDR3 is TGCAGCGTTGTCGTGGGCGACTATGGCTACACCTTC.

This clonotype came up a few times. The chain combines TRBV7-8 with TRBJ2-5, with 7 bases identical to TRBD2. CDR3 length: 16 amino acids. Trimming removed 5 bases from V and 9 bases from J; junction bases left unmatched: 18. Germline CDR1 SGHVS, CDR2 FQNEAQ. CDR3 protein: CASSAPGLNPSVAQYF. Written as DNA, the CDR3 is TGTGCCAGCAGCGCTCCGGGACTAAATCCCTCAGTGGCCCAGTACTTC.